One and the same sample provided the 15 T cell receptor beta chains below, sequenced in a study of cytomegalovirus exposure and HLA in healthy donors. It was with 60 Vbeta and 13 Jbeta primers that the PCR ran. Only in-frame clones appear in the TCRdb table, and some are missing; sequencing was by immunoSEQ multiplex PCR. This sample yields 180,000 or so clones, of which 82% are seen a single time; over 1.5% belongs to the top ten. The material sequenced was PBMCs. The receptors here all came from a man between 40 and 49 years old in good health and CMV-seronegative.

The rearrangement joins TRBV7-8 to TRBJ2-5, with 9 positions matching TRBD1. CDR1 is SGHVS and CDR2 is FQNEAQ in the germline V gene. This CDR3 comprises 17 residues. The V gene end was trimmed by 2 bases and the J gene end by 4 bases; junction bases not matched to a gene: 11. In nucleotides, the CDR3 is TGTGCCAGCAGCTTATCCCCCGGGACAGGGTTCGGAGAGACCCAGTACTTC. This sequence encodes CASSLSPGTGFGETQYF.

The chain couples TRBV18 to TRBJ2-7; TRBD2 agrees at 8 bases. The CDR3 consists of 12 residues. CDR1 is KGHSH, CDR2 LQKENI, per germline. V was clipped by 4 bases and J by 6 bases; unmatched bases: 2. CDR3 in amino acids: CASSRLASEQYF. CDR3 bases: TGTGCCAGCTCACGACTAGCGAGCGAGCAGTACTTC.

This clone has only a few counts. V and J are TRBV28 and TRBJ1-1, with no clear D. The V and J ends lost 1 base and 6 bases respectively, with 18 bases between them. The CDR3 covers 16 residues. Germline lookup yields CDR1 MDHEN and CDR2 SYDVKM. The CDR3 nucleotides read TGTGCCAGCAGTTTATCTGTTTCGGGTCGACGACCTGAAGCTTTCTTT. This codes for CASSLSVSGRRPEAFF.

The rearrangement joins TRBV2 to TRBJ2-1, with TRBD2 matching over 10 bases. There are 14 residues in the CDR3. The germline V gene has CDR1 SNHLY and CDR2 FYNNEI. Unmatched junction bases numbered 6, after V lost 8 bases and J lost 5 bases. The CDR3 here is CASGASGSDNEQFF. The DNA for the CDR3 is TGTGCCAGCGGGGCTAGCGGGAGTGACAATGAGCAGTTCTTC.

The chain is built from TRBV5-1 and TRBJ2-1; 10 bases are shared with TRBD1. V lost 4 bases and J lost 8; bases outside the gene matches: 3. The CDR3 covers 13 residues. Germline V gene lookup returns CDR1 SGHRS and CDR2 YFSETQ. CDR3 coding DNA: TGCGCCAGCAGCAAGACAGGGGGCGATGAGCAGTTCTTC. This encodes CASSKTGGDEQFF.

The chain carries TRBV30 and TRBJ1-2; 10 positions agree with TRBD1. The ends lost 5 bases at V and 8 bases at J; junction bases unmatched: 11. In germline, CDR1 is GTSNPN, CDR2 SVGIG (reference sequence). The CDR3 has 14 amino acids. The CDR3 bases are TGTGCCTGGGGCCGGGGACAGGGGCGCGTGGGCTACACCTTC. Amino acid sequence: CAWGRGQGRVGYTF. The full variable domain, with the rest looked up from reference TRBV30 and TRBJ1-2, is SQTIHQWPATLVQPVGSPLSLECTVEGTSNPNLYWYRQAAGRGLQLLFYSVGIGQISSEVPQNLSASRPQDRQFILSSKKLLLSDSGFYLCAWGRGQGRVGYTFGSGTRLTVV.

This clone appeared once. The V gene is TRBV4-2, the J gene TRBJ2-7; 8 bases line up with TRBD1. The germline V gene has CDR1 LGHNA and CDR2 YNFKEQ. The CDR3 loop spans 15 amino acids. J gave up 3 bases and V 0 bases, and 4 bases lay outside the gene matches. The CDR3 DNA sequence: TGTGCCAGCAGCCAAGATCTTGGGACAGGCTACGAGCAGTACTTC. As protein: CASSQDLGTGYEQYF.

This chain links TRBV28 with TRBJ1-6, with TRBD1 matching over 9 bases. The CDR3 loop spans 15 amino acids. Germline-derived CDR1 and CDR2 are MDHEN and SYDVKM. Trimming removed 8 bases from V and 9 bases from J; junction bases left unmatched: 11. CDR3 coding DNA: TGTGCCAGCCGTCCCGGGACAGGGAGCGGTTCACCCCTCCACTTT. This encodes CASRPGTGSGSPLHF.

The sample holds a few counts of this clone. The chain has TRBV6-5 and TRBJ2-7, with 7 bases matching TRBD1. The germline V gene encodes CDR1 MNHEY and CDR2 SVGAGI. V was clipped by 10 bases and J by 5 bases; unmatched bases: 11. CDR3 length: 13 residues. CDR3 residues: CATLDMTGNEQYF. CDR3 nucleotide sequence: TGTGCCACCCTGGACATGACAGGGAACGAGCAGTACTTC.

The chain couples TRBV18 to TRBJ1-1; D may be TRBD1 (5 bases). Germline loops: CDR1 KGHSH, CDR2 LQKENI. Trimming cost V 4 bases and J 0 bases, with 12 bases left between them. The CDR3 covers 15 residues. CDR3 sequence: CASSLEGTLNTEAFF. CDR3 in DNA: TGTGCCAGCTCACTGGAGGGGACCCTGAACACTGAAGCTTTCTTT.

The rearrangement uses TRBV27 and TRBJ2-2, with D uncertain. Trimming cost V 2 bases and J 9 bases, with 19 bases left between them. Germline values: CDR1 MNHEY, CDR2 SMNVEV (reference sequence). The CDR3 length is 16 residues. The CDR3 nucleotides are TGTGCCAGCAGTTTAACCATCCAGCGTTTCAGACGGGAGCTGTTTTTT. This translates into CASSLTIQRFRRELFF.

The chain carries TRBV15 and TRBJ1-1; 8 nucleotides agree with TRBD1. This CDR3 is 14 amino acids long. Germline assignment: CDR1 LNHNV and CDR2 YYDKDF (reference sequence). The V segment lost 3 bases and the J segment 5 bases; nucleotides outside the gene matches: 5. CDR3 region: CATSRTGARTEAFF. The CDR3, as DNA: TGTGCCACCAGCAGGACAGGGGCGAGGACTGAAGCTTTCTTT.

This clone has just one count. V and J are TRBV9 and TRBJ2-2, with D tentatively TRBD1 (5 bases). Germline V gene lookup returns CDR1 SGDLS and CDR2 YYNGEE. Trimming pared 0 bases from V and 2 bases from J, leaving 14 bases between. CDR3 length: 17 residues. CDR3 coding DNA: TGTGCCAGCAGCGTAGCTTCTAGACAGAAAAACACCGGGGAGCTGTTTTTT. It specifies CASSVASRQKNTGELFF.

The chain couples TRBV2 to TRBJ2-6; TRBD1 matches 8 bases. V shed 5 bases, J shed 15 bases, and the junction held 15 bases outside the gene matches. Germline-derived CDR1 and CDR2 are SNHLY and FYNNEI. CDR3 size: 15 residues. The CDR3 DNA reads TGTGCCAGCAGTTTGGGACAGGTTAGGCCAACTTCCCTGACTTTC. Amino acids: CASSLGQVRPTSLTF.

The chain links TRBV7-2 to TRBJ1-6, with 7 bases matching TRBD1. The J segment lost 9 bases and the V segment lost 4 bases, leaving 6 bases of the junction unmatched. Germline V gene lookup returns CDR1 SGHTA and CDR2 FQGNSA. This CDR3 comprises 14 residues. CDR3 nucleotide sequence: TGTGCCAGCAGCTCGACAGGGTTCACTTCACCCCTCCACTTT. It yields the protein CASSSTGFTSPLHF. The entire variable domain, with the rest obtained from reference TRBV7-2 and TRBJ1-6, is as follows: GAGVSQSPSNKVTEKGKDVELRCDPISGHTALYWYRQSLGQGLEFLIYFQGNSAPDKSGLPSDRFSAERTGGSVSTLTIQRTQQEDSAVYLCASSSTGFTSPLHFGNGTRLTVT.